These 29 T cell receptor beta chains were all obtained from the same sample, sequenced in a study of cytomegalovirus exposure and HLA in healthy donors. TCRdb's copy holds only in-frame clones and misses some; the assay was immunoSEQ multiplex PCR. The table records 150,000 to 200,000 clones, 80% to 90% of them present only once. Material for sequencing was PBMCs. These receptors came from a woman aged 30 to 39 in good health and CMV-seronegative.

The DNA for the CDR3 is TGCGCCAGCAGCTTTGAGCGGGGGGACACCGGGGAGCTGTTTTTT. Translation gives CASSFERGDTGELFF. V is TRBV5-1 and J is TRBJ2-2; 9 nucleotides line up with TRBD2. The CDR3 length is 15 residues. V lost 2 bases and J lost 3; bases outside the gene matches: 2. Germline CDR1 SGHRS, CDR2 YFSETQ.

This clone appeared once. The chain combines TRBV4-1 with TRBJ2-5; TRBD2 matches at 9 bases. This CDR3 region has 15 residues. V shed 0 bases and J 4 bases; nucleotides not matched to a gene: 3. The germline gives CDR1 MGHRA, CDR2 YSYEKL. The CDR3 loop is CASSQEAGGPETQYF. The CDR3 nucleotides are TGCGCCAGCAGCCAAGAGGCGGGGGGGCCAGAGACCCAGTACTTC.

CDR3 protein: CASSPGQGAYEQYF. In DNA, the CDR3 is TGTGCCAGCTCACCGGGACAGGGGGCCTACGAGCAGTACTTC. This sequence joins TRBV18 and TRBJ2-7, with TRBD1 matching over 11 bases. The V and J ends lost 3 bases and 2 bases, in that order; junction bases with no gene match: 0. Germline-derived CDR1 and CDR2 are KGHSH and LQKENI. The CDR3 has 14 residues.

This clone appeared once. The chain is built from TRBV5-4 and TRBJ1-1, with D possibly being TRBD1 (5 bases). The CDR3 totals 13 residues. V lost 0 bases and J lost 6, with 9 bases in between. CDR1 is SGHNT and CDR2 is YYREEE in the germline V gene (reference sequence). CDR3 coding DNA: TGTGCCAGCAGCTTGGCTTGGGGCGCTGAAGCTTTCTTT. This translates into CASSLAWGAEAFF.

In this sample, this clone turned up once. The CDR3 sequence: CASSLGTGLNTEAFF. The CDR3, as DNA: TGTGCCAGCAGCTTGGGGACAGGATTGAACACTGAAGCTTTCTTT. This rearrangement joins TRBV5-4 to TRBJ1-1, with 7 bases identical to TRBD1. The V gene's germline CDR1 is SGHNT and CDR2 YYREEE (reference sequence). The length of the CDR3 is 15 residues. Trimming at V came to 0 bases and at J to 0 bases, leaving 2 bases not matched to a gene.

The chain uses TRBV2 and TRBJ1-1; TRBD1 matches 9 bases. CDR3 length: 14 amino acids. Per germline, CDR1 SNHLY and CDR2 FYNNEI. The junction had 8 bases not matched to a gene; V was cut back by 9 bases and J by 3 bases. The CDR3 reads CARSPGQGYTEAFF. The CDR3 DNA reads TGTGCCAGAAGTCCGGGACAGGGATACACTGAAGCTTTCTTT. Drawing the rest from reference TRBV2 and TRBJ1-1, the complete variable domain is EPEVTQTPSHQVTQMGQEVILRCVPISNHLYFYWYRQILGQKVEFLVSFYNNEISEKSEIFDDQFSVERPDGSNFTLKIRSTKLEDSAMYFCARSPGQGYTEAFFGQGTRLTVV.

The table lists this clone with a few counts. The J gene is TRBJ1-1, the V gene TRBV12-2; the table's D gene call, TRBD1, was not cross checked with the DNA. TRBV12-2 corresponds to a pseudogene. This CDR3 has 15 amino acids. The CDR3 DNA reads TGTGCAAGTCGCTTTCCAGACAGGGAGGACACTGAAGCTTTCTTT. Protein product: CASRFPDREDTEAFF.

This clone was picked up a small number of times. The chain recombines TRBV2 with TRBJ1-1, with D perhaps matching TRBD1 (5 bases). CDR3 length: 15 amino acids. Germline V lookup: CDR1 SNHLY, CDR2 FYNNEI. The V and J ends lost 3 bases and 1 base respectively, with 12 bases between them. The CDR3 region is CASSDRVSANTEAFF. CDR3 in DNA: TGTGCCAGCAGTGACAGGGTTTCGGCGAACACTGAAGCTTTCTTT.

The chain carries TRBV4-3 and TRBJ2-2, with 10 nucleotides matching TRBD1. This CDR3 spans 16 amino acids. CDR1 and CDR2 from the germline V gene are LGHNA and YSLEER. The junction had 5 bases not matched to a gene; V was cut back by 0 bases and J by 7 bases. Written as DNA, the CDR3 is TGCGCCAGCAGCCAAGAGACAGGGGGCCTTGTCGGGGAGCTGTTTTTT. Translating gives CASSQETGGLVGELFF.

V gene TRBV5-1 combines with J gene TRBJ1-2; D is perhaps TRBD1 (5 bases). The length of the CDR3 is 15 residues. The V gene lost 0 bases and the J gene lost 6 bases, with 15 bases spanning the gap. CDR1 and CDR2 (germline): SGHRS, YFSETQ. CDR3 in amino acids: CASSLVSQGFNGYTF. In DNA form, the CDR3 reads TGCGCCAGCAGCTTGGTATCGCAGGGCTTCAATGGCTACACCTTC.

Here the CDR3 reads CASSPPEGYEAFF. CDR3 nucleotides: TGTGCCAGCAGCCCACCGGAGGGCTATGAAGCTTTCTTT. The chain links TRBV5-4 to TRBJ1-1; no clear D gene. This CDR3 spans 13 amino acids. Germline V lookup: CDR1 SGHNT, CDR2 YYREEE (reference sequence). Trimming stripped 4 bases from V and 7 bases from J, with 14 bases between.

This chain connects TRBV30 to TRBJ2-1, with 8 bases identical to TRBD1. Germline V gene sequence: CDR1 GTSNPN, CDR2 SVGIG (reference sequence). V gave up 3 bases and J gave up 8 bases; unmatched junction bases: 12. The CDR3 spans 15 residues. The CDR3 loop reads CAWRGGSGGFHEQFF. CDR3 nucleotide sequence: TGTGCCTGGAGGGGGGGATCAGGGGGCTTTCATGAGCAGTTCTTC.

This clone was counted a single time. The V call is TRBV5-6, the J call TRBJ1-1; D remains unclear. Germline V CDR1 and CDR2: SGHDT, YYEEEE. V lost 0 bases and J 4 bases, leaving 7 bases between the germline ends. The length of the CDR3 is 13 residues. In nucleotides, the CDR3 is TGTGCCAGCAGCTTGGGTCCCGGCACTGAAGCTTTCTTT. It encodes CASSLGPGTEAFF.

This clone was seen once. This chain links TRBV19 with TRBJ2-7; 10 nucleotides agree with TRBD1. CDR1 LNHDA and CDR2 SQIVND come from the germline V gene (reference sequence). Trimming took 6 bases from V and 2 from J; bases not matched to a gene: 4. CDR3 size: 14 residues. The CDR3 sequence: CASRRDRGPYEQYF. The CDR3 nucleotides are TGTGCCAGTAGGAGGGACAGGGGCCCCTACGAGCAGTACTTC. The whole variable domain, filled in from reference TRBV19 and TRBJ2-7, reads DGGITQSPKYLFRKEGQNVTLSCEQNLNHDAMYWYRQDPGQGLRLIYYSQIVNDFQKGDIAEGYSVSREKKESFPLTVTSAQKNPTAFYLCASRRDRGPYEQYFGPGTRLTVT.

The table lists this clone with a few counts. The chain links TRBV4-1 to TRBJ2-7, with 8 bases matching TRBD2. The CDR3 runs 11 residues. Looked up from germline, CDR1 is MGHRA and CDR2 is YSYEKL. Trimming at V came to 7 bases and at J to 13 bases, leaving 9 bases not matched to a gene. In nucleotides, the CDR3 is TGCGCCAGCACAGAAGCGGGGGTAGTATACTTC. Amino acid sequence: CASTEAGVVYF.

The rearrangement joins TRBV19 to TRBJ1-1, with a tentative D call TRBD1 (5 bases). This CDR3 contains 15 residues. The germline V gene has CDR1 LNHDA and CDR2 SQIVND (reference sequence). The germline V and J ends were trimmed by 7 bases and 0 bases, with 15 bases remaining between them. The CDR3 sequence is CASTSGALLNTEAFF. The DNA of the CDR3 is TGTGCCAGTACCTCTGGGGCCTTATTGAACACTGAAGCTTTCTTT.

Note on this clone: Different DNA sequences within this sample yield the same CDR3. V gene TRBV30 combines with J gene TRBJ1-1, with D uncertain. CDR1 is GTSNPN and CDR2 is SVGIG in the germline V gene (reference sequence). The germline V and J ends were trimmed by 3 bases and 2 bases, with 4 bases remaining between them. The CDR3 has 11 amino acids. The CDR3 region is CAWSLNTEAFF. The CDR3 DNA reads as TGTGCCTGGAGCCTCAACACTGAAGCTTTCTTT.

This chain links TRBV11-2 with TRBJ1-5; TRBD1 aligns across 7 bases. V lost 5 bases to trimming and J lost 0 bases; unmatched junction nucleotides: 4. The CDR3 length is 15 residues. CDR1 and CDR2 (germline): SGHAT, FQNNGV. Here the CDR3 reads CASSAGQYSNQPQHF. The CDR3 DNA reads TGTGCCAGCAGCGCGGGACAGTATAGCAATCAGCCCCAGCATTTT. Filled out from reference TRBV11-2 and TRBJ1-5, the complete variable domain reads EAGVAQSPRYKIIEKRQSVAFWCNPISGHATLYWYQQILGQGPKLLIQFQNNGVVDDSQLPKDRFSAERLKGVDSTLKIQPAKLEDSAVYLCASSAGQYSNQPQHFGDGTRLSIL.

This rearrangement joins TRBV19 to TRBJ1-5, with TRBD1 matching 7 bases. The ends lost 9 bases at V and 6 bases at J; junction bases unmatched: 5. The CDR3 is made up of 12 amino acids. The germline V gene has CDR1 LNHDA and CDR2 SQIVND (reference sequence). The CDR3 DNA reads TGTGCCAGCCACACAGGGGTTCAGCCCCAGCATTTT. It codes for CASHTGVQPQHF.

This clone was detected once. The V call is TRBV11-3, the J call TRBJ1-2, with D possibly matching TRBD1 (5 bases). The CDR3 is 12 amino acids. V was trimmed by 8 bases and J by 1 base, leaving 8 bases between them. Germline V gene data show CDR1 as SGHNT and CDR2 as YENEEA. The CDR3: CASPTVNYGYTF. The CDR3 nucleotides read TGTGCCAGCCCGACAGTTAACTATGGCTACACCTTC.

The V call is TRBV27, the J call TRBJ2-3; TRBD2 matches at 7 bases. V was clipped by 5 bases and J by 7 bases; unmatched bases: 9. There are 14 residues in the CDR3. From germline, CDR1 is MNHEY and CDR2 SMNVEV (reference sequence). The CDR3 DNA reads as TGTGCCAGCAGTCCATATTCTAGCGGAAATACGCAGTATTTT. Protein sequence: CASSPYSSGNTQYF.

The chain is built from TRBV2 and TRBJ2-3, with TRBD1 identical over 9 bases. Looked up from germline, CDR1 is SNHLY and CDR2 is FYNNEI. Germline trimming cut 7 bases from V and 0 bases from J; bases unmatched to any gene: 2. The CDR3 spans 14 residues. The CDR3 coding sequence is TGTGCCAGCACCGGGACAGGGAGCACAGATACGCAGTATTTT. It is translated as CASTGTGSTDTQYF.

This chain connects TRBV25-1 to TRBJ1-4; tentative D call: TRBD1 (6 bases). The CDR3 contains 14 residues. Germline CDR1 reads MGHDK; CDR2 reads SYGVNS. Trimming stripped 5 bases from V and 7 bases from J, with 14 bases between. CDR3 protein: CASSPTGSLEKLFF. Here the CDR3 DNA reads TGTGCCAGCAGTCCTACAGGGAGTCTTGAAAAACTGTTTTTT.

This sequence joins TRBV4-1 and TRBJ2-7; the match to TRBD2 covers 7 bases. The CDR3 runs to 15 residues. Germline CDR1 and CDR2: MGHRA and YSYEKL. V trimming: 3 bases; J trimming: 4 bases; junction bases outside the gene matches: 9. In nucleotides, the CDR3 is TGCGCCAGCAGCCAGACAACTAGCGTCCCTTACGAGCAGTACTTC. It translates to CASSQTTSVPYEQYF.

This clone occurred once. J is TRBJ1-1 and V is TRBV6-5; unclear D gene. Germline CDR1 is MNHEY and CDR2 is SVGAGI. The CDR3 loop spans 14 amino acids. V gave up 2 bases and J gave up 3 bases, with 10 bases separating them. The CDR3 coding sequence is TGTGCCAGCAGTTACCATCCCACTGACACTGAAGCTTTCTTT. Amino acids: CASSYHPTDTEAFF.

This clone was recorded only once. The rearrangement links TRBV18 to TRBJ2-3; no reliable D call. CDR3 length equals 14 residues. The V gene lost 3 bases and the J gene lost 5 bases, with 12 bases spanning the gap. Germline loops: CDR1 KGHSH, CDR2 LQKENI. The CDR3, as DNA: TGTGCCAGCTCACCCTCATCTTTCGGAGATACGCAGTATTTT. Translated, it gives CASSPSSFGDTQYF. Full variable domain (missing parts from reference TRBV18 and TRBJ2-3): NAGVMQNPRHLVRRRGQEARLRCSPMKGHSHVYWYRQLPEEGLKFMVYLQKENIIDESGMPKERFSAEFPKEGPSILRIQQVVRGDSAAYFCASSPSSFGDTQYFGPGTRLTVL.

This clone has more than one count but fewer than ten. Other DNA sequences within the sample encode an identical CDR3. This chain joins TRBV5-1 and TRBJ2-1; TRBD2 matches at 8 bases. V gave up 1 base and J gave up 3 bases; unmatched junction bases: 0. The length of the CDR3 is 14 residues. Per germline, CDR1 SGHRS and CDR2 YFSETQ. In DNA, the CDR3 is TGCGCCAGCAGCTTGAGCGGGGGCTACAATGAGCAGTTCTTC. It codes for CASSLSGGYNEQFF.

The chain couples TRBV6-1 to TRBJ1-3; D is possibly TRBD1 (5 bases). CDR1 is MNHNS and CDR2 is SASEGT in the germline V gene. The CDR3 is made up of 14 amino acids. V lost 4 bases, J lost 2 bases, and 9 bases lay in between. CDR3 amino acids: CASSADITGNTIYF. The DNA for the CDR3 is TGTGCCAGCAGTGCGGACATTACTGGAAACACCATATATTTT.

Details on this clone: A read error may account for a junction end that differs from germline. Different DNA sequences within this sample yield the same CDR3. This sequence joins TRBV6-5 and TRBJ2-5; the D gene is possibly TRBD1 (5 bases). CDR1 is MNHEY and CDR2 is SVGAGI in the germline V gene. The CDR3 contains 15 residues. CDR3 loop: CASSRHGQYQETQYF. CDR3 DNA sequence: TGTGCCAGCAGTCGACACGGACAATACCAAGAAACCCAGTACTTC.